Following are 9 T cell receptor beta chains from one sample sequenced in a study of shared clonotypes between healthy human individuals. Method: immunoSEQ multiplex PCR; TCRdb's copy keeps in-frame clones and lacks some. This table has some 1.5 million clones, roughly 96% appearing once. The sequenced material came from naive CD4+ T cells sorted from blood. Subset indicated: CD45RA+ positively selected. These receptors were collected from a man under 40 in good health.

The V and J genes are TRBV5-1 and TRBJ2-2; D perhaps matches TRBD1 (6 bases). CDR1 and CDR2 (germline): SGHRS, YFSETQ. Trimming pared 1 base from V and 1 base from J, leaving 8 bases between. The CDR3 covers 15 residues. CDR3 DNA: TGCGCCAGCAGCTTGCAGACAGGGAACACCGGGGAGCTGTTTTTT. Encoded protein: CASSLQTGNTGELFF.

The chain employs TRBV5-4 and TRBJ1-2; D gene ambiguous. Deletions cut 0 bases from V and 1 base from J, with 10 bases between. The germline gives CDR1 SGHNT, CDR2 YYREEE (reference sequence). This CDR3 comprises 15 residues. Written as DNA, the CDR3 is TGTGCCAGCAGCTTGGAGTTGACGAATAACTATGGCTACACCTTC. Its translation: CASSLELTNNYGYTF.

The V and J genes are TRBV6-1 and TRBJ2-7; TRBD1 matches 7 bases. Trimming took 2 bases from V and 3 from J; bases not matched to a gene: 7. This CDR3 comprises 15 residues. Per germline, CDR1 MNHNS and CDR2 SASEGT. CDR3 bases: TGTGCCAGCAGTGAATATAACAGGGGAAACTACGAGCAGTACTTC. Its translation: CASSEYNRGNYEQYF.

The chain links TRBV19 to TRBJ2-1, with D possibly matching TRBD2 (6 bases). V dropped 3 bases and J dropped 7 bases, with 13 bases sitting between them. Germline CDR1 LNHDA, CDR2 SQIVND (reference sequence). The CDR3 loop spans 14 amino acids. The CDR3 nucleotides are TGTGCCAGTAGTATTGGAGGGAGTGTGAATGAGCAGTTCTTC. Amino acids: CASSIGGSVNEQFF.

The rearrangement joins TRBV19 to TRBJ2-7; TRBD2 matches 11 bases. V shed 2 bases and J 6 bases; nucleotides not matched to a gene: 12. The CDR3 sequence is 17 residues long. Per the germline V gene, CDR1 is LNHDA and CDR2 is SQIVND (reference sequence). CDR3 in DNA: TGTGCCAGTAGTATAAAACAGGGAACTAGCGGGAGAGTCGAGCAGTACTTC. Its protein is CASSIKQGTSGRVEQYF.

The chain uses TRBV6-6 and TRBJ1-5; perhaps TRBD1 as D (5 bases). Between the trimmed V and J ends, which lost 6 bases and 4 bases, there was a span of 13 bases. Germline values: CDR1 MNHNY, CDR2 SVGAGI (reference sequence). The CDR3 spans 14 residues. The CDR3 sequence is CASSPGWENQPQHF. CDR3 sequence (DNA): TGTGCCAGCAGCCCAGGGTGGGAAAATCAGCCCCAGCATTTT.

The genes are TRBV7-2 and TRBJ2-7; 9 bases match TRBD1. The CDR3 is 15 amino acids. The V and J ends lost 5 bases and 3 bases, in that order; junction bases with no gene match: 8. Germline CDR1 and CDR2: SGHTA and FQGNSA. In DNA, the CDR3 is TGTGCCAGCAGCCAGTCTGGGACAGGGTTCTACGAGCAGTACTTC. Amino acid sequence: CASSQSGTGFYEQYF.

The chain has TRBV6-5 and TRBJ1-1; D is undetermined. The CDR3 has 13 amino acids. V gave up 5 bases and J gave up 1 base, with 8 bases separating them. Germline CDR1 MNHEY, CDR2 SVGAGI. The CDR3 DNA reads TGTGCCAGCAGTCCGTATCAGAACACTGAAGCTTTCTTT. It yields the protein CASSPYQNTEAFF.

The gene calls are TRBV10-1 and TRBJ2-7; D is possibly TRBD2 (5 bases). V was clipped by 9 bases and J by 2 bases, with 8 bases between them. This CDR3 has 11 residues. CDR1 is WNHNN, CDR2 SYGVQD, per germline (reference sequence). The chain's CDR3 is CASSSTYEQYF. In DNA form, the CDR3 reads TGCGCCAGTTCTAGCACCTACGAGCAGTACTTC.